This TCR beta chain was captured in a study of T cells in localized non-small cell lung cancer. Study observations and caveats: Because researchers sequenced only one region of the tumor, heterogeneity is still possible. Appearance in adjacent lung was seen for a median 57 of the top 100 tumor clones. With higher T cell density in blood came longer overall survival. Maximal T cell clonality occurred in uninvolved adjacent lung, with tumor ranking below it.

For this clone: The antigen is unknown.

The V end was cut by 5 bases, the J end by 7 bases, with 9 bases between. CDR1 is MNHEY, CDR2 SMNVEV, per germline (reference sequence). The CDR3 is made up of 11 amino acids. Assay: immunoSEQ multiplex PCR; the TCRdb copy retains only in-frame clones and omits some. The profile shows about 41,000 clones, around 83% of them singletons. The sequence was obtained from a man aged 40-75 years with stage II lung adenocarcinoma. The chain carries TRBV27 and TRBJ2-7; TRBD1 is a possible D gene (5 bases). Sequenced here: PBMCs, sampled before any cancer treatment. CDR3 sequence reads: CASSRGNEQYF. As DNA, the CDR3 is TGTGCCAGCAGTAGGGGTAATGAGCAGTACTTC.